These T cell receptor beta chains were read from a single sample in a study of blood T cell repertoires in COVID-19. Sequencing used immunoSEQ multiplex PCR; TCRdb keeps in-frame clones, though not all of them. The sample records more than 300,000 clones, 70% to 90% being singletons. The source material was PBMCs or T cells enriched from blood (not recorded which). The receptors were sampled from a woman in her twenties or thirties who had recovered from COVID-19. CDR3s leave out the opening cysteine and the closing phenylalanine or tryptophan. D genes are given only for firm matches. Expanded clones get a size class; other rows say once, few or many, or leave the size out.

TRBD1	NA	TRBV7-9	TRBJ1-5	ASSGVLEQGAGGNQPQH
TRBD1	NA	TRBV5-6	TRBJ1-1	ASSLRQGNTEAF
TRBD2	NA	TRBV6-5	TRBJ2-3	ASSRLAGDTDTQY
TRBD1	NA	TRBV5-6	TRBJ1-2	ASSSGTGGYYGYT
TRBD1	NA	TRBV2	TRBJ2-7	ASSGDRGLSSYEQY
TRBD2	NA	TRBV3-1/TRBV3-2	TRBJ2-2	ASSQARGTSNTGELF
NA	NA	TRBV6-2/TRBV6-3	TRBJ1-5	ASSYLVSNQPQH
NA	NA	TRBV7-2	TRBJ2-1	ASSLSHRDNEQF
NA	NA	TRBV18	TRBJ2-2	ASSPGQKPTGELF
NA	NA	TRBV7-9	TRBJ2-7	ASSSSDGTSSYEQY
NA	NA	TRBV2	TRBJ1-5	ASRDIDGNQPQH
TRBD1	NA	TRBV19	TRBJ1-5	ATTDRGNQPQH
NA	NA	TRBV3-1/TRBV3-2	TRBJ1-6	ASSQGSGLRSPLH
NA	NA	TRBV7-8	TRBJ1-2	ASSSGQRPQKNGYT
NA	NA	TRBV6-5	TRBJ2-3	ASRTGTVDTQY
TRBD1	NA	TRBV7-9	TRBJ2-7	ASSLPGQGQTYEQY
NA	NA	TRBV9	TRBJ1-1	ASSGQYTEAF
NA	NA	TRBV12-2	TRBJ2-7	ASRFGTAPSYEQY
TRBD1	NA	TRBV19	TRBJ1-6	ASNQGAGTPLH
NA	NA	TRBV11-2	TRBJ2-1	ASSLRSRGEQF
NA	NA	TRBV5-1	TRBJ2-7	ASSLGAGIPGSYEQY
TRBD1	NA	TRBV7-6	TRBJ1-1	ASSEQGANTEAF
TRBD2	once	TRBV19	TRBJ2-5	ASSITGLAGGETQY
TRBD1	NA	TRBV25-1	TRBJ2-7	ASRPALGQNSYEQY
TRBD1	NA	TRBV5-6	TRBJ1-1	ASSSGGIGNTEAF
TRBD1	NA	TRBV5-1	TRBJ1-2	ASSRIPGTGSNYGYT
NA	NA	TRBV5-6	TRBJ1-5	ASSSEGWGGGNQPQH
NA	NA	TRBV4-1	TRBJ1-2	ASSQDFWSGLYGYT
NA	once	TRBV29-1	TRBJ1-2	SVEGRTAYGYT
TRBD1	few	TRBV2	TRBJ2-7	ASSGWDRGFYEQY
TRBD1	NA	TRBV19	TRBJ1-5	ASSTYQGARQPQH
TRBD2	NA	TRBV19	TRBJ2-1	ASSRRTSTSGGGEQF
NA	NA	TRBV30	TRBJ1-1	AWSPRRNTEAF
NA	NA	TRBV7-6	TRBJ1-1	ASSPAGTSNTEAF
NA	NA	TRBV6-2/TRBV6-3	TRBJ1-1	ASSTGLGAF
TRBD1	NA	TRBV15	TRBJ1-4	ATSRQGFLVATNEKLF
TRBD1	NA	TRBV4-1	TRBJ1-6	ASSQSGQYNSPLH
NA	few	TRBV30	TRBJ1-6	AWSVFRSSYNSPLH
NA	NA	TRBV7-8	TRBJ2-7	ASSPRMSSYEQY
NA	NA	TRBV5-8	TRBJ1-2	ASRTPLGIDYGYT
NA	NA	TRBV27	TRBJ1-2	ASSPLTANYGYT
NA	NA	TRBV7-9	TRBJ1-2	ASSPPQGWSNYGYT
NA	NA	TRBV7-2	TRBJ1-1	ASTKGVNTEAF
TRBD1	NA	TRBV5-1	TRBJ1-2	ASSPQGDYGYT
TRBD1	NA	TRBV19	TRBJ1-1	ASSSTGGSQAF
TRBD2	NA	TRBV30	TRBJ2-5	AWTVGGGHETQY
NA	few	TRBV12-3/TRBV12-4	TRBJ1-2	ASSADYYGYT
TRBD1	few	TRBV7-2	TRBJ1-4	ASSPRTGGNEKLF